This T cell receptor beta chain was recorded in a study of low-dose radiotherapy and immunotherapy resistance in tumors. A constant-region primer paired with the V-primer adapter amplified TCRs over approximately 18 PCR cycles. TCRdb redid the calling of the reads with MiXCR, one entry per CDR3 protein. The sample gives roughly 52,000 distinct CDR3 sequences, approximately 35% of which show up once; roughly 8% is in the top ten. Time point specified: after trial treatment. Treatment in this sample: LDRT plus nivolumab, ipilimumab, low-dose cyclophosphamide and aspirin (RACIN trial). This clonotype showed up many times. Just one base apart from a much larger clone, this may be a read error. The CDR3 loop spans 14 amino acids. V gave up 4 bases and J gave up 4 bases, with 14 bases separating them. The V gene's germline CDR1 is SQVTM and CDR2 ANQGSEA.

Specimen: PBMCs, collected after low-dose radiotherapy plus immunotherapy. The V gene is TRBV29-1, the J gene TRBJ2-1; possible D gene TRBD2, 6 bases. This receptor was taken from a male donor with rectosigmoid adenocarcinoma. This CDR3 is CSVGEAGGYNEQFF. The CDR3 DNA reads as TGCAGCGTTGGAGAAGCGGGTGGTTACAATGAGCAGTTCTTC.